What follows describes a single T cell receptor beta chain. The data are from a study of control samples from healthy donors and cancer patients. Here immunoSEQ multiplex PCR was the method, and the copy in TCRdb shows in-frame clones only, minus some. The sample holds about 85,000 clones, around nine tenths seen once. Germline lookup yields CDR1 MNHEY and CDR2 SVGAGI. The CDR3 runs 15 residues. V gave up 0 bases and J gave up 4 bases, with 12 bases separating them. The sequence derives from a man between 50 and 59 years old in good health. The rearrangement uses TRBV6-5 and TRBJ1-2; tentative D call: TRBD1 (5 bases). The sequenced sample consisted of blood. CDR3 DNA: TGTGCCAGCAGTTACTCCTCTACAGGATTCTATGGCTACACCTTC. This sequence encodes CASSYSSTGFYGYTF.